This record looks at one T cell receptor (beta chain) sequence and its context. The CDR3 spans 12 residues. Per germline, CDR1 SNHLY and CDR2 FYNNEI. V shed 6 bases and J shed 7 bases, with 10 bases lying between them. The entry originates in a study of blood T cell repertoires in COVID-19. Study-wide context: Whether acute or convalescent, the COVID-19 samples came from the United States, Italy and Spain.

Recruits, aged roughly 18 to 90 years, lived in around 24 US areas. Two negative PCRs, clearance, or symptom resolution characterized the recovered Cohort 3 donors. Original methodology: Amplification with reference gene primers provided the estimates of nucleated cell counts. Using immunoSEQ multiplex PCR, the repertoire was profiled, and TCRdb retains in-frame clones only, with some absent. Clone size and the V and J calls come from that table; the DNA yielded D and trimming. The sample yields roughly 310,000 clones, roughly nine tenths seen once. The genes are TRBV2 and TRBJ1-5; D possibly corresponds to TRBD1 (6 bases). Sequencing was performed on PBMCs or T cells enriched from blood (not recorded which). The receptor comes from a man aged 55 to 70 who had recovered from COVID-19. The CDR3 is CASSRGGQPQHF. As DNA, the CDR3 is TGTGCCAGCAGCAGGGGCGGGCAGCCCCAGCATTTT.